A selection of T cell receptor beta chains follows, all from one sample in a study of CD8 T cells in ankylosing spondylitis. TCRdb reprocessed the 5' RACE reads via MiXCR and lists one record per CDR3 protein. The sample holds approximately 340,000 distinct CDR3 sequences, about 15% seen once. Source material: blood, either unsorted or a sorted T cell fraction (not recorded which). All receptors come from a male donor with ankylosing spondylitis or in good health (not recorded which). Each CDR3 is given with its conserved first and last residue. The D gene is left open where the match is weak. Only some rows state a clone size, as once, few, many or a class for expanded clones.

V,J,D,size,DNA,CDR3
TRBV6-1,TRBJ2-7,TRBD1,many,TGTGCCAGCAGTCCCCGGGACAGGGGCTACGAGCAGTACTTC,CASSPRDRGYEQYF
TRBV29-1,TRBJ2-2,TRBD2,few,TGCAGCGTTGGGGGGGGAGTCGGGGAGCTGTTTTTT,CSVGGGVGELFF
TRBV7-2,TRBJ2-3,NA,few,TGTGCCAGCAGCTTAGTCCCCAGCGCCGGGACAGATACGCAGTATTTT,CASSLVPSAGTDTQYF
TRBV12-5,TRBJ2-1,TRBD2,NA,TGTGCTAGTGGCTGGACTAGCTCCCTTGACAATGAGCAGTTCTTC,CASGWTSSLDNEQFF
TRBV3-1,TRBJ2-1,TRBD2,NA,TGTGCCAGCAGCCAACCAAGACCTCTTACAAAGCGGGAGCGGGACAATGAGCAGTTCTTC,CASSQPRPLTKRERDNEQFF
TRBV3-1,TRBJ1-4,NA,few,TGTGCCAGCAGCCAACGAGGTGGGAATGAAAAACTGTTTTTT,CASSQRGGNEKLFF
TRBV7-2,TRBJ2-2,NA,NA,TGTGCCAGCAGCTTAACTTCAGGCCCGGTCGGCACCGGGGAGCTGTTTTTT,CASSLTSGPVGTGELFF
TRBV5-1,TRBJ2-1,NA,NA,TGCGCCAGCAGCCGCGGGGGCTCCTACGATGAGCAGTTCTTC,CASSRGGSYDEQFF
TRBV7-8,TRBJ1-2,TRBD1,few,TGTGCCAGCAGCCCCGGGACAGGGGGCTTTGGTTTTAACTACACCTTC,CASSPGTGGFGFNYTF
TRBV11-2,TRBJ2-5,NA,NA,TGTGCCAGCAGCCCTGTAGCGGAGACCCAGTACTTC,CASSPVAETQYF
TRBV12-3/TRBV12-4,TRBJ1-2,NA,NA,TGTGCCAGCAGTTTAGAATACAGAAACTATGGCTACACCTTC,CASSLEYRNYGYTF
TRBV6-1,TRBJ1-5,NA,NA,TGTGCCAGCAGTGAGGGGGACGGACAGCCCCAGCATTTT,CASSEGDGQPQHF
TRBV27,TRBJ2-1,NA,few,TGTGCCAGCAGTTTGATTGCGGCTACCCGCTCCTACAATGAGCAGTTCTTC,CASSLIAATRSYNEQFF
TRBV29-1,TRBJ2-1,TRBD2,few,TGCAGCGTTATGCCTAGCGGGGTTTGGAATGAGCAGTTCTTC,CSVMPSGVWNEQFF
TRBV3-1,TRBJ1-5,NA,few,TGTGCCAGCAGCCAGTTAGGAGCCCAGCCCCAGCATTTT,CASSQLGAQPQHF
TRBV6-1,TRBJ1-1,NA,NA,TGTGCCAGCACCAAAAGGGGGAGGAACACTGAAGCTTTCTTT,CASTKRGRNTEAFF
TRBV19,TRBJ1-1,NA,NA,TGTGCCAGTATGGTACAGGGCGAGAGCGCTGAAGCTTTCTTT,CASMVQGESAEAFF
TRBV12-3/TRBV12-4,TRBJ2-1,NA,NA,TGTGCCAGCAGTCCCGGCCTTCCGGCCAATGAGCAGTTCTTC,CASSPGLPANEQFF
TRBV12-3/TRBV12-4,TRBJ2-3,TRBD1,many,TGTGCCAGCAGTTTAGCAGGGGGCCCGCAGTATTTT,CASSLAGGPQYF
TRBV5-1,TRBJ2-2,NA,NA,TGCGCCAGCAGCTCGATGGGAACCGGGGAGCTGTTTTTT,CASSSMGTGELFF
TRBV5-6,TRBJ2-3,TRBD1,few,TGTGCCAGCAGCTGGGACAGAGCAGATACGCAGTATTTT,CASSWDRADTQYF
TRBV20-1,TRBJ2-1,NA,NA,TGCAGTGCTAGAGGGAGTGAGCAGTTCTTC,CSARGSEQFF
TRBV6-1,TRBJ1-1,NA,few,TGTGCCAGCAGAAAGGGACATATGAACACTGAAGCTTTCTTT,CASRKGHMNTEAFF
TRBV5-1,TRBJ1-1,NA,NA,TGCGCCAGCAGCTTGGAGGCAGGACGGAACACTGAAGCTTTCTTT,CASSLEAGRNTEAFF
TRBV5-1,TRBJ2-2,NA,few,TGCGCCAGCAGCTACCCCGGACAAACCGGGGAGCTGTTTTTT,CASSYPGQTGELFF
TRBV7-9,TRBJ2-7,NA,NA,TGTGCCAGCAGCCAAACTACAAAAGGCATCCCCTACGAGCAGTACTTC,CASSQTTKGIPYEQYF
TRBV7-9,TRBJ2-6,NA,many,TGTGCCAGCAGCCACTCGACTGGGGCCAACGTCCTGACTTTC,CASSHSTGANVLTF
TRBV5-1,TRBJ2-7,TRBD1,few,TGCGCCAGCAGCTTGAACAGGGGCACGTACGAGCAGTACTTC,CASSLNRGTYEQYF
TRBV5-1,TRBJ2-7,NA,many,TGCGCCAGCAGGAACAGGGACGAGCAGTACTTC,CASRNRDEQYF
TRBV4-2,TRBJ2-2,NA,many,TGTGCCAGCAGCCCGGAGGGTAGCAGGGGCACCGGGGAGCTGTTTTTT,CASSPEGSRGTGELFF
TRBV12-3/TRBV12-4,TRBJ1-1,NA,few,TGTGCCAGCAGGACGATGAACACTGAAGCTTTCTTT,CASRTMNTEAFF
TRBV25-1,TRBJ1-2,NA,NA,TGTGCCAGCCGCGGGGACTCAGGAAACTATGGCTACACCTTC,CASRGDSGNYGYTF
TRBV4-1,TRBJ2-5,NA,NA,TGCGCCAGCAGCCAAGCCGGGGCTAAAGAGACCCAGTACTTC,CASSQAGAKETQYF
TRBV2,TRBJ2-7,TRBD1,NA,TGTGCCAGCAGTGGACAGGGCGGGTACGAGCAGTACTTC,CASSGQGGYEQYF
TRBV15,TRBJ2-7,NA,NA,TGTGCCACCAGCGGACAATGGACTACCTCCTACGAGCAGTACTTC,CATSGQWTTSYEQYF
TRBV6-1,TRBJ2-5,NA,NA,TGTGCCAGCAATCGAAGGGACCAAGAGACCCAGTACTTC,CASNRRDQETQYF
TRBV19,TRBJ2-2,NA,NA,TGTGCCAGTAGTATAGAGCCCGCGAACACCGGGGAGCTGTTTTTT,CASSIEPANTGELFF
TRBV20-1,TRBJ2-3,NA,few,TGCAGTGCTTCCAAGGAGGGCAACACAGATACGCAGTATTTT,CSASKEGNTDTQYF
TRBV5-1,TRBJ1-1,TRBD1,NA,TGCGCCAGCAGCTTGGGATTGGGACAGACTATCGAAGCTTTCTTT,CASSLGLGQTIEAFF
TRBV27,TRBJ2-7,NA,few,TGTGCCAGCAGTTTGAGACAGAAGCTCTACGAGCAGTACTTC,CASSLRQKLYEQYF
TRBV10-1,TRBJ2-1,TRBD2,NA,TGCGCCAGCAGTGCTATAGCGGGAGGGTTCAATGAGCAGTTCTTC,CASSAIAGGFNEQFF
TRBV5-1,TRBJ1-3,NA,few,TGCGCCAGCAGCTTTGCCTACCGGGACCCCGGAAACACCATATATTTT,CASSFAYRDPGNTIYF
TRBV27,TRBJ2-2,NA,NA,TGTGCCAGCAGTTCCCTCATGCTAATGAACACCGGGGAGCTGTTTTTT,CASSSLMLMNTGELFF
TRBV6-1,TRBJ1-5,NA,NA,TGTGCCAGCAGTGACGGGGCCGGGAATCAGCCCCAGCATTTT,CASSDGAGNQPQHF
TRBV5-1,TRBJ2-5,NA,many,TGCGCCAGCAGCTTGGATCCAAACCAGTGGCAAGAGACCCAGTACTTC,CASSLDPNQWQETQYF
TRBV20-1,TRBJ2-7,TRBD2,NA,TGCAGTGCCCTCACTAGCGGGGGGCTCTCCTACGAGCAGTACTTC,CSALTSGGLSYEQYF
TRBV12-3/TRBV12-4,TRBJ2-4,TRBD2,few,TGTGCCAGCAGTTTAGCGCCCAGCGGGAGAGCGTTC,CASSLAPSGRAF